This TCR beta chain is from a study of blood T cell repertoires in COVID-19. Across the whole study: Samples representing acute and convalescent COVID-19 were sourced from the United States, Italy and Spain. In each case, the material was cDNA or gDNA derived from T cells, B-cell-depleted T cells, or PBMCs.

Germline CDR1 reads SGHDT; CDR2 reads YYEEEE. The CDR3 extends over 15 amino acids. V was clipped by 7 bases and J by 1 base, with 14 bases between them. Using immunoSEQ multiplex PCR, the repertoire was profiled, and TCRdb retains in-frame clones only, with some absent. Of about 340,000 clones in the sample, 75% to 90% were seen once. It was during active infection that Seattle patients were enrolled and then longitudinally followed. The TCR comes from a woman between 55 and 75 years old with COVID-19, enrolled during active disease. The chain is built from TRBV5-6 and TRBJ2-2; TRBD2 might be the D (6 bases). Sequenced: peripheral blood. CDR3 region: CASWLLGGNTGELFF. CDR3 in DNA: TGTGCCAGCTGGCTTTTGGGGGGGAACACCGGGGAGCTGTTTTTT.